The 9 T cell receptor beta chains below were found in one sample sequenced in a study of STAT5B mutations in CD4+ large granular lymphocyte leukemia. Sequencing used immunoSEQ multiplex PCR; TCRdb keeps in-frame clones, though not all of them. The repertoire has 30,000 to 40,000 clones, 69% of them found once; the top ten carry less than 3%. The sequencing input was CD4+ T cells from blood buffy coats. The origin of the receptors is a human donor in good health.

V gene TRBV5-1 combines with J gene TRBJ2-7, with TRBD1 matching over 10 bases. V lost 0 bases to trimming and J lost 12 bases; unmatched junction nucleotides: 6. Germline V lookup: CDR1 SGHRS, CDR2 YFSETQ. The length of the CDR3 is 13 residues. The CDR3 DNA reads TGCGCCAGCAGCTTGGTCGGGACAGGGGAGGTGTACTTC. It yields the protein CASSLVGTGEVYF.

This clone has only a few counts. The rearrangement links TRBV30 to TRBJ2-7; D is uncertain. V gave up 7 bases and J gave up 1 base, with 14 bases separating them. The CDR3 has 13 residues. Germline loops: CDR1 GTSNPN, CDR2 SVGIG (reference sequence). The CDR3 sequence: CASTEKGSYEQYF. For the CDR3, the DNA is TGTGCCTCTACAGAAAAGGGTTCCTACGAGCAGTACTTC.

V is TRBV4-1 and J is TRBJ2-4; TRBD2 aligns across 10 bases. The CDR3 is made up of 16 amino acids. Germline CDR1 reads MGHRA; CDR2 reads YSYEKL. The junction had 7 bases not matched to a gene; V was cut back by 0 bases and J by 8 bases. The CDR3 DNA reads as TGCGCCAGCAGCCAAGATCCAAGCGGGGGGGCGTACATTCAGTACTTC. Translated: CASSQDPSGGAYIQYF.

The CDR3, as DNA: TGTGCCAGCAGCTTAGGTCCGGGCGCTCATGAAAAACTGTTTTTT. Its protein product is CASSLGPGAHEKLFF. The rearrangement joins TRBV7-2 to TRBJ1-4; D is ambiguous. Germline V gene data show CDR1 as SGHTA and CDR2 as FQGNSA. With 1 base removed from V and 6 bases from J, the gap between germline ends came to 12 bases. This CDR3 region has 15 residues.

The rearrangement links TRBV15 to TRBJ2-3; the D gene is possibly TRBD2 (5 bases). V was clipped by 0 bases and J by 6 bases, with 7 bases between them. This CDR3 has 13 amino acids. Germline V gene lookup returns CDR1 LNHNV and CDR2 YYDKDF (reference sequence). The CDR3 is CATSRDRGDTQYF. In nucleotides, the CDR3 is TGTGCCACCAGCAGAGATAGAGGGGATACGCAGTATTTT. Drawing the rest from reference TRBV15 and TRBJ2-3, the complete variable domain is DAMVIQNPRYQVTQFGKPVTLSCSQTLNHNVMYWYQQKSSQAPKLLFHYYDKDFNNEADTPDNFQSRRPNTSFCFLDIRSPGLGDTAMYLCATSRDRGDTQYFGPGTRLTVL.

This chain uses TRBV5-1 with TRBJ2-7, with 11 bases fitting TRBD1. Germline CDR1 is SGHRS and CDR2 is YFSETQ. The trim removed 6 bases at V and 3 bases at J, leaving 5 bases unmatched. The CDR3 length is 14 residues. This CDR3 is CASTRTGGGYEQYF. The CDR3 DNA reads TGCGCCAGCACCAGGACAGGGGGCGGCTACGAGCAGTACTTC. Combining the CDR3 with reference TRBV5-1 and TRBJ2-7 gives the whole variable domain KAGVTQTPRYLIKTRGQQVTLSCSPISGHRSVSWYQQTPGQGLQFLFEYFSETQRNKGNFPGRFSGRQFSNSRSEMNVSTLELGDSALYLCASTRTGGGYEQYFGPGTRLTVT.

V usage is TRBV6-4 and J usage is TRBJ2-1; the match to TRBD1 covers 7 bases. V was clipped by 3 bases and J by 9 bases; unmatched bases: 5. CDR1 and CDR2 (germline): MRHNA, SNTAGT. The CDR3 runs to 13 residues. CDR3 sequence: CASSDEGAGEQFF. CDR3 bases: TGTGCCAGCAGTGATGAGGGGGCGGGTGAGCAGTTCTTC.

This chain connects TRBV27 to TRBJ1-6; 9 positions agree with TRBD1. V dropped 6 bases and J dropped 6; count of bases not matched to a gene: 3. This CDR3 is 14 amino acids long. Germline lookup yields CDR1 MNHEY and CDR2 SMNVEV (reference sequence). The CDR3 protein is CASRGQGFNSPLHF. DNA of the CDR3: TGTGCCAGCAGGGGACAGGGTTTTAATTCACCCCTCCACTTT.

This chain uses TRBV29-1 with TRBJ1-1; no firm D call. V lost 2 bases, J lost 7 bases, and 8 bases lay in between. Germline CDR1 reads SQVTM; CDR2 reads ANQGSEA. CDR3 length: 11 residues. The CDR3 sequence is CSVESGFEAFF. DNA for the CDR3: TGCAGCGTTGAATCGGGATTTGAAGCTTTCTTT.